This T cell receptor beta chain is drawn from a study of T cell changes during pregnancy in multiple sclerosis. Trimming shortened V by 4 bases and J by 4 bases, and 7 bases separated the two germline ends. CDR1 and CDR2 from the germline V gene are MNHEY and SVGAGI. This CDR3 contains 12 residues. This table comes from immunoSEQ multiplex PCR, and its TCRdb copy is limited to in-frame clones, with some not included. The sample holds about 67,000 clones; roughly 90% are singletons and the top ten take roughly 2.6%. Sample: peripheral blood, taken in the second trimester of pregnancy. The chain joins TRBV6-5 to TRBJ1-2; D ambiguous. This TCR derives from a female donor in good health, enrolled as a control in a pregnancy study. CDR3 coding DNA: TGTGCCAGCAGTTCTGAGGGCTATGGCTACACCTTC. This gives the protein CASSSEGYGYTF.